The 27 T cell receptor beta chains below were found in one sample sequenced in a study of identical twins. Using its own MiXCR run on the 5' RACE reads, TCRdb lists one record per CDR3 protein. Among 640,000 or so distinct CDR3 sequences listed, around 5.7% were seen once. Sequencing used naive T cells sorted from blood. These receptors were collected from a man aged 18-30 years in good health.

This clonotype was seen many times. The junction does not match germline at one end; this may be a read error. The V and J genes are TRBV5-1 and TRBJ2-3; D is undetermined. Germline CDR1 SGHRS, CDR2 YFSETQ. CDR3 length equals 13 residues. For the CDR3, the DNA is TGTGCCAGCAGTCTCGGGCGCACAGATACGCAGTATTTT. Amino acid sequence: CASSLGRTDTQYF.

The CDR3 reads CASSPLVGGSTDTQYF. In DNA form, the CDR3 reads TGCGCCAGCAGCCCCCTGGTTGGAGGGTCGACAGATACGCAGTATTTT. The chain couples TRBV4-1 to TRBJ2-3, with a tentative D call TRBD2 (6 bases). The ends were cut back, 4 bases at V and 3 bases at J, with 17 bases in the middle. CDR1 MGHRA and CDR2 YSYEKL come from the germline V gene. CDR3 length: 16 residues.

This clonotype was seen more than once but under ten times. The V call is TRBV5-1, the J call TRBJ1-6; 9 bases map to TRBD1. The trim removed 4 bases at V and 9 bases at J, leaving 8 bases unmatched. Per the germline V gene, CDR1 is SGHRS and CDR2 is YFSETQ. CDR3 size: 15 residues. The CDR3 sequence: CASSPEDRGGSPLHF. The CDR3 DNA follows: TGCGCCAGCAGCCCCGAGGACAGGGGCGGTTCACCCCTCCACTTT.

The genes are TRBV18 and TRBJ2-3, with 10 bases that match TRBD2. The J segment lost 2 bases and the V segment lost 0 bases, leaving 5 bases of the junction unmatched. The CDR3 contains 17 residues. Per germline, CDR1 KGHSH and CDR2 LQKENI. The CDR3 DNA follows: TGTGCCAGCTCACCACCGAAAAGCGGGAGGGCCACAGATACGCAGTATTTT. This sequence encodes CASSPPKSGRATDTQYF. The entire variable domain, with the rest obtained from reference TRBV18 and TRBJ2-3, is as follows: NAGVMQNPRHLVRRRGQEARLRCSPMKGHSHVYWYRQLPEEGLKFMVYLQKENIIDESGMPKERFSAEFPKEGPSILRIQQVVRGDSAAYFCASSPPKSGRATDTQYFGPGTRLTVL.

This chain joins TRBV29-1 and TRBJ2-7; D assignment may be TRBD1 or TRBD2 (5 bases each). Trimming pared 6 bases from V and 2 bases from J, leaving 14 bases between. Germline-derived CDR1 and CDR2 are SQVTM and ANQGSEA. The CDR3 totals 13 residues. The CDR3: CSVQVGDPYEQYF. Written as DNA, the CDR3 is TGCAGCGTCCAGGTGGGGGACCCCTACGAGCAGTACTTC.

Ten or more counts support this clonotype. The chain carries TRBV7-9 and TRBJ1-2; D is ambiguous. With 1 base removed from V and 9 bases from J, the gap between germline ends came to 15 bases. This CDR3 has 14 residues. From germline, CDR1 is SEHNR and CDR2 FQNEAQ (reference sequence). CDR3 sequence reads: CASSLVLPLVRYTF. In DNA, the CDR3 is TGTGCCAGCAGCTTAGTACTACCCCTCGTGCGCTACACCTTC.

J is TRBJ2-1 and V is TRBV6-4; weak D call: TRBD1 (7 bases). The length of the CDR3 is 16 residues. The germline gives CDR1 MRHNA, CDR2 SNTAGT. Trimming left V 3 bases short and J 8 bases short, with 20 bases between. CDR3 loop: CASSEVPGAGGYEQFF. The CDR3 DNA is TGTGCCAGCAGTGAAGTTCCGGGGGCAGGGGGATATGAGCAGTTCTTC.

This clonotype was seen many times. In DNA, the CDR3 is TGCAGCGTTGCCAGGGGAGATGGAAACACCATATATTTT. Its translation: CSVARGDGNTIYF. V is TRBV29-1 and J is TRBJ1-3; tentative D call: TRBD1 (6 bases). The CDR3 totals 13 residues. The ends were cut back, 4 bases at V and 3 bases at J, with 10 bases in the middle. CDR1 and CDR2 from the germline V gene are SQVTM and ANQGSEA. The whole variable domain, remainder taken from reference TRBV29-1 and TRBJ1-3, is SAVISQKPSRDICQRGTSLTIQCQVDSQVTMMFWYRQQPGQSLTLIATANQGSEATYESGFVIDKFPISRPNLTFSTLTVSNMSPEDSSIYLCSVARGDGNTIYFGEGSWLTVV.

This clonotype was seen ten or more times. The CDR3 DNA sequence: TGCGCCAGCGGTGATATAGCGGGAGGGCCCAGGGAGACCCAGTACTTC. As protein: CASGDIAGGPRETQYF. This sequence joins TRBV5-1 and TRBJ2-5; TRBD2 matches at 11 bases. From germline, CDR1 is SGHRS and CDR2 YFSETQ. Germline trimming cut 7 bases from V and 5 bases from J; bases unmatched to any gene: 13. CDR3 length: 16 amino acids.

Ten or more counts support this clonotype. This chain connects TRBV5-4 to TRBJ2-5; D unresolved. The CDR3 runs 14 residues. Trimming took 4 bases from V and 0 from J, leaving 10 bases between them. CDR1 SGHNT and CDR2 YYREEE come from the germline V gene (reference sequence). The CDR3 loop is CASSAHSNQETQYF. The CDR3 nucleotides are TGTGCCAGCAGCGCACACAGCAACCAAGAGACCCAGTACTTC.

There are a few counts of this clonotype. V and J are TRBV29-1 and TRBJ2-5; D is unresolved. The germline V gene encodes CDR1 SQVTM and CDR2 ANQGSEA. Trimming took 3 bases from V and 6 from J, leaving 17 bases between them. CDR3 length equals 14 residues. CDR3 sequence reads: CSVDAGPHGKTQYF. Written as DNA, the CDR3 is TGCAGCGTTGATGCAGGACCCCACGGAAAGACCCAGTACTTC. The full variable domain, completed using reference TRBV29-1 and TRBJ2-5, is SAVISQKPSRDICQRGTSLTIQCQVDSQVTMMFWYRQQPGQSLTLIATANQGSEATYESGFVIDKFPISRPNLTFSTLTVSNMSPEDSSIYLCSVDAGPHGKTQYFGPGTRLLVL.

This clonotype was found many times. The chain employs TRBV28 and TRBJ2-7; 7 bases match TRBD1. CDR3 length: 15 amino acids. CDR1 is MDHEN and CDR2 is SYDVKM in the germline V gene. V shed 4 bases, J shed 0 bases, and the junction held 6 bases outside the gene matches. This chain's CDR3 is CASSSRGTDSYEQYF. In DNA, the CDR3 is TGTGCCAGCAGTTCCAGGGGGACGGACTCCTACGAGCAGTACTTC. Using reference TRBV28 and TRBJ2-7 for the parts outside the CDR3, the full variable domain is DVKVTQSSRYLVKRTGEKVFLECVQDMDHENMFWYRQDPGLGLRLIYFSYDVKMKEKGDIPEGYSVSREKKERFSLILESASTNQTSMYLCASSSRGTDSYEQYFGPGTRLTVT.

This clonotype appeared many times. The J gene is TRBJ1-1, the V gene TRBV29-1; possibly TRBD1 for D (5 bases). Germline values: CDR1 SQVTM, CDR2 ANQGSEA. The CDR3 runs 13 residues. V lost 4 bases to trimming and J lost 4 bases, with 13 bases between them. CDR3 region: CSVGGEKSTEAFF. CDR3 DNA sequence: TGCAGCGTTGGGGGCGAGAAGAGCACTGAAGCTTTCTTT.

The chain employs TRBV7-2 and TRBJ1-4; D call uncertain. Germline CDR1 and CDR2: SGHTA and FQGNSA. The CDR3 runs 14 residues. The V gene lost 4 bases and the J gene lost 7 bases, with 13 bases spanning the gap. Here the CDR3 reads CASSSHQAAEKLFF. DNA for the CDR3: TGTGCCAGCAGCTCTCACCAGGCTGCTGAAAAACTGTTTTTT.

This clonotype has ten or more counts. The V gene is TRBV27, the J gene TRBJ1-3; the D gene is possibly TRBD1 (5 bases). Germline lookup yields CDR1 MNHEY and CDR2 SMNVEV (reference sequence). V dropped 2 bases and J dropped 9 bases, with 11 bases sitting between them. This CDR3 is 13 amino acids long. This CDR3 is CASSLLAGSTIYF. CDR3 DNA sequence: TGTGCCAGCAGTTTACTGGCAGGGTCCACCATATATTTT.

The sample holds many counts of this clonotype. The chain has TRBV12-3 or TRBV12-4 and TRBJ1-1; D remains unclear. The CDR3 runs 12 residues. Trimming left V 3 bases short and J 11 bases short, with 13 bases between. The CDR3 region is CASSFSRGEAFF. The DNA of the CDR3 is TGTGCCAGCAGTTTCAGTCGGGGTGAGGCTTTCTTT.

This clonotype was counted at least ten times. The V and J genes are TRBV6-1 and TRBJ2-4, with 8 bases identical to TRBD2. V dropped 5 bases and J dropped 0; count of bases not matched to a gene: 3. In germline, CDR1 is MNHNS, CDR2 SASEGT. This CDR3 spans 15 amino acids. The CDR3 is CASSPAGVAKNIQYF. In DNA, the CDR3 is TGTGCCAGCAGTCCAGCGGGAGTAGCCAAAAACATTCAGTACTTC.

This clonotype was seen many times. This chain joins TRBV20-1 and TRBJ1-3; a possible D gene is TRBD1 (5 bases). Trimming shortened V by 6 bases and J by 4 bases, and 13 bases separated the two germline ends. The CDR3 extends over 13 amino acids. The germline CDR1 and CDR2 sequences are DFQATT and SNEGSKA (reference sequence). DNA for the CDR3: TGCAGTGCCATCGGGACTGCAGGAAACACCATATATTTT. Its translation is CSAIGTAGNTIYF.

The chain links TRBV5-1 to TRBJ2-1; TRBD2 agrees at 8 bases. This CDR3 spans 15 amino acids. Unmatched junction bases numbered 5, after V lost 4 bases and J lost 2 bases. Looked up from germline, CDR1 is SGHRS and CDR2 is YFSETQ. The CDR3 nucleotides are TGCGCCAGCAGCCGGTTGCGGGGGGCCTACAATGAGCAGTTCTTC. As protein: CASSRLRGAYNEQFF.

This clonotype has a handful of counts. This chain connects TRBV2 to TRBJ2-7; D assignment may be TRBD1 or TRBD2 (6 bases each). CDR1 and CDR2 from the germline V gene are SNHLY and FYNNEI. The CDR3 sequence is 15 residues long. Trimming shortened V by 8 bases and J by 0 bases, and 17 bases separated the two germline ends. DNA for the CDR3: TGTGCCAGCCGGGGGACATCTACGAGCTCCTACGAGCAGTACGTC. This codes for CASRGTSTSSYEQYV.

This clonotype has a count of ten or more. The J gene is TRBJ2-3, the V gene TRBV29-1; 13 bases agree with TRBD2. V was clipped by 6 bases and J by 7 bases; unmatched bases: 25. Germline CDR1 SQVTM, CDR2 ANQGSEA. CDR3 length equals 20 residues. CDR3 in amino acids: CSVGSLIPGRTSGSRNTQYF. The CDR3 DNA follows: TGCAGCGTGGGGTCATTGATACCGGGGAGGACTAGCGGGAGTAGAAATACGCAGTATTTT.

The V call is TRBV7-9, the J call TRBJ2-7, with D perhaps TRBD1 (6 bases). The CDR3 covers 16 residues. Trimming left V 10 bases short and J 4 bases short, with 26 bases between. The germline gives CDR1 SEHNR, CDR2 FQNEAQ (reference sequence). CDR3 in DNA: TGTGCCATCAATAACCTGGGCTGGGACACCGATTACGAGCAGTACTTC. This translates into CAINNLGWDTDYEQYF.

The chain joins TRBV5-1 to TRBJ1-2; no reliable D call. The germline gives CDR1 SGHRS, CDR2 YFSETQ. CDR3 length equals 13 residues. V was shortened by 5 bases and J by 1 base, with 9 bases between the two germline ends. The CDR3 protein is CASRVAGNYGYTF. The CDR3, as DNA: TGCGCCAGCAGAGTTGCGGGTAACTATGGCTACACCTTC.

The V gene is TRBV7-2, the J gene TRBJ2-5, with TRBD2 identical over 11 bases. The trim removed 5 bases at V and 0 bases at J, leaving 5 bases unmatched. The CDR3 sequence is 16 residues long. Germline CDR1 and CDR2: SGHTA and FQGNSA. CDR3 bases: TGTGCCAGCAGCGACGGGACTAGCGGATACCAAGAGACCCAGTACTTC. It translates to CASSDGTSGYQETQYF.

The V and J genes are TRBV4-3 and TRBJ2-1; TRBD2 aligns across 9 bases. V lost 1 base, J lost 10 bases, and 5 bases stayed unmatched. Per the germline V gene, CDR1 is LGHNA and CDR2 is YSLEER. The CDR3 loop spans 14 amino acids. The CDR3 DNA reads TGCGCCAGCAGCCAAGGGACTAGCGTCAGGGAGCAGTTCTTC. It yields the protein CASSQGTSVREQFF.

J is TRBJ1-5 and V is TRBV24-1; TRBD1 is a possible D gene (5 bases). CDR1 is KGHDR, CDR2 SFDVKD, per germline. The CDR3 is made up of 14 amino acids. The V and J ends lost 4 bases and 4 bases respectively, with 10 bases between them. CDR3 amino acids: CATSEEDMNQPQHF. The CDR3 nucleotides read TGTGCCACCAGTGAGGAGGACATGAATCAGCCCCAGCATTTT.

The sample holds many counts of this clonotype. The chain uses TRBV12-3 or TRBV12-4 and TRBJ1-4; 9 bases agree with TRBD1. The CDR3 sequence is 16 residues long. The V gene end was trimmed by 6 bases and the J gene end by 7 bases; junction bases not matched to a gene: 12. The CDR3 spells CASRLHTGGGGEKLFF. Here the CDR3 DNA reads TGTGCCAGCAGGCTTCATACAGGGGGCGGCGGTGAAAAACTGTTTTTT.